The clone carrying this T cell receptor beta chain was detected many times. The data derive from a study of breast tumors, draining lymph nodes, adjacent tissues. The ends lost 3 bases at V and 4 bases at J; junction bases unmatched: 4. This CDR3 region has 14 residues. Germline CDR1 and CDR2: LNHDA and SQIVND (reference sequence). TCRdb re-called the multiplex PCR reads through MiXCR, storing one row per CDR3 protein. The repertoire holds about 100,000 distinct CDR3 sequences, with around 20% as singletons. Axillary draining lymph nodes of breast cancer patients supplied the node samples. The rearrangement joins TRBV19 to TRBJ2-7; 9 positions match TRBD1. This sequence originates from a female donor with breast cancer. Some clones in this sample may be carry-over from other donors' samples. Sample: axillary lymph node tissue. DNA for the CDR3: TGTGCCAGTAGTATCCGGGACAGGGTATACGAGCAGTACTTC. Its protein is CASSIRDRVYEQYF. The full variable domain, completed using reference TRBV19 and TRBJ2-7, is DGGITQSPKYLFRKEGQNVTLSCEQNLNHDAMYWYRQDPGQGLRLIYYSQIVNDFQKGDIAEGYSVSREKKESFPLTVTSAQKNPTAFYLCASSIRDRVYEQYFGPGTRLTVT.